The 4 T cell receptor beta chains presented below share a single source sample, sequenced in a study of shared clonotypes between healthy human individuals (dated by TCRdb to the early 2020s). Receptor amplification or capture employed the immunoSEQ multiplex PCR assay. TCRdb retrieved this table from immuneACCESS and kept in-frame rearrangements only. Not all clones are present; in checked studies, unresolved V genes account for under half, and no reason is known for the remainder. Recorded for this sample are fewer than 2.5 million clones; roughly 93% of them occurred a single time. The ten largest clones take up approximately 0.37% of the sample. Source material: naive CD4+ T cells from PBMCs. What this sample's cell subset or site label stands for: CD45RA+ positively selected. The receptor set was obtained from a man aged 18 to 29 in good health. Some clones in this sample may be carry-over from other donors' samples.

The chain has TRBV10-3 and TRBJ1-2; tentatively, D is TRBD1 (6 bases). Germline V gene sequence: CDR1 ENHRY, CDR2 SYGVKD. The CDR3 covers 14 residues. The V end was cut by 10 bases, the J end by 3 bases, with 18 bases between. The CDR3: CASREVGGDYGYTF. CDR3 sequence (DNA): TGTGCCAGCAGGGAGGTAGGGGGGGACTATGGCTACACCTTC.

J is TRBJ1-5 and V is TRBV2; no reliable D call. V shed 3 bases and J shed 6 bases, with 9 bases lying between them. This CDR3 region has 13 residues. Germline-derived CDR1 and CDR2 are SNHLY and FYNNEI. The CDR3 here is CASSDNVGQPQHF. Written as DNA, the CDR3 is TGTGCCAGCAGTGATAACGTTGGTCAGCCCCAGCATTTT. The full variable domain, rest sourced from reference TRBV2 and TRBJ1-5, is EPEVTQTPSHQVTQMGQEVILRCVPISNHLYFYWYRQILGQKVEFLVSFYNNEISEKSEIFDDQFSVERPDGSNFTLKIRSTKLEDSAMYFCASSDNVGQPQHFGDGTRLSIL.

The chain uses TRBV5-1 and TRBJ2-4; D is possibly TRBD2 (6 bases). Per germline, CDR1 SGHRS and CDR2 YFSETQ. Trimming cost V 4 bases and J 5 bases, with 10 bases left between them. The CDR3 covers 13 residues. The CDR3 sequence is CASSGLAENIQYF. As DNA, the CDR3 is TGCGCCAGCAGCGGCTTAGCGGAAAACATTCAGTACTTC.

The V and J genes are TRBV7-9 and TRBJ2-1; 11 bases fit TRBD2. Germline CDR1 SEHNR, CDR2 FQNEAQ (reference sequence). The CDR3 length is 17 residues. The trim removed 5 bases at V and 0 bases at J, leaving 6 bases unmatched. The CDR3 sequence is CASSLRTSGSSYNEQFF. The CDR3 DNA follows: TGTGCCAGCAGCCTACGAACTAGCGGGAGCTCCTACAATGAGCAGTTCTTC.